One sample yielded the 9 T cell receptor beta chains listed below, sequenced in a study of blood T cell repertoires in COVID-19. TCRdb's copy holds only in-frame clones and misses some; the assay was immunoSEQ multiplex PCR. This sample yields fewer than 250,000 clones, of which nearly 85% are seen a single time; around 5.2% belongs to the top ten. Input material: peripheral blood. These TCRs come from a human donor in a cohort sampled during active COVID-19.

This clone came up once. CDR3 nucleotide sequence: TGCAGCTCGAGAGGGACAGAACTAACTGGGGCCAACGTCCTGACTTTC. The encoded protein is CSSRGTELTGANVLTF. This chain uses TRBV29-1 with TRBJ2-6, with TRBD1 matching over 7 bases. In germline, CDR1 is SQVTM, CDR2 ANQGSEA. This CDR3 has 16 residues. Trimming removed 8 bases from V and 2 bases from J; junction bases left unmatched: 12.

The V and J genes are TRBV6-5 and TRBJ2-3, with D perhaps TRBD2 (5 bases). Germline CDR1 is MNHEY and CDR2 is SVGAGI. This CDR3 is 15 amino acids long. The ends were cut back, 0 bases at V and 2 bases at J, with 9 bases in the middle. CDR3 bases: TGTGCCAGCAGTTACTCTCGACTAAACACAGATACGCAGTATTTT. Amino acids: CASSYSRLNTDTQYF.

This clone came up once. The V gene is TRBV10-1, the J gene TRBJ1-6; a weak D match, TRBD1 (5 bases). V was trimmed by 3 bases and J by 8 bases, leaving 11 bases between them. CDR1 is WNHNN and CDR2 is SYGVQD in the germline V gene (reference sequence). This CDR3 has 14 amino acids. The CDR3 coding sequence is TGCGCCAGCAGTGAAGGGGCATCTCATTCACCCCTCCACTTT. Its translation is CASSEGASHSPLHF.

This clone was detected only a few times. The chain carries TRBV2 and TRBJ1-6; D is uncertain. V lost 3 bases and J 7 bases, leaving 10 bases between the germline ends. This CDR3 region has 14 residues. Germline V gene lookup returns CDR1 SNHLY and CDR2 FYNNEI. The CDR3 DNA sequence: TGTGCCAGCAGTGATAGCACCGTAAATTCACCCCTCCACTTT. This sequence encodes CASSDSTVNSPLHF.

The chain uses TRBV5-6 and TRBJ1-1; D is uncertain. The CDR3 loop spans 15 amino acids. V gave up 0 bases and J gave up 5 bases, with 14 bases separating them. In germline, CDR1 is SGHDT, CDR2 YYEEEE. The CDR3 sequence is CASSLGLHGQTEAFF. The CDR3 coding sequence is TGTGCCAGCAGCTTGGGCCTACATGGGCAGACTGAAGCTTTCTTT.

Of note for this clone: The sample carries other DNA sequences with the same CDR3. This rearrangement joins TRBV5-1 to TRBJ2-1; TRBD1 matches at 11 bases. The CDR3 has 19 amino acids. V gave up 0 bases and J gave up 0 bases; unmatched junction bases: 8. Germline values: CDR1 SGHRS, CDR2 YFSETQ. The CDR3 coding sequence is TGCGCCAGCAGCTTGGGGACAGGGGGCTCTCTTAGCTCCTACAATGAGCAGTTCTTC. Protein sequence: CASSLGTGGSLSSYNEQFF.

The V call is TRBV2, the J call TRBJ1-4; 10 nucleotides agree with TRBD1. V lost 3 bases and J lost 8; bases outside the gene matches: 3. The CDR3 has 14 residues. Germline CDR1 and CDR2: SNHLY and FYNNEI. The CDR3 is CASSEGTGVEKLFF. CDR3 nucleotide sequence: TGTGCCAGCAGTGAGGGGACAGGGGTGGAAAAACTGTTTTTT.

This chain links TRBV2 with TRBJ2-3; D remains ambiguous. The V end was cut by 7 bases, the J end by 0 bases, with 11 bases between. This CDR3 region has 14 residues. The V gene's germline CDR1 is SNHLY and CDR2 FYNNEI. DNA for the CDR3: TGTGCCAGCATCCTCAACCTAAGCACAGATACGCAGTATTTT. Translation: CASILNLSTDTQYF.

CDR3 amino acids: CASSRSPTGGYNEQFF. The CDR3 DNA follows: TGTGCCAGCAGCAGAAGCCCAACCGGGGGTTACAATGAGCAGTTCTTC. The rearrangement uses TRBV7-3 and TRBJ2-1; tentative D call: TRBD2 (6 bases). V lost 5 bases and J 4 bases, leaving 18 bases between the germline ends. The CDR3 runs to 16 residues. Per the germline V gene, CDR1 is SGHTA and CDR2 is FQGTGA.